This T cell receptor (beta chain) was recovered during a study of cytomegalovirus exposure and HLA in healthy donors. Study conclusions and caveats: Reported results showed that the classifier diagnosed cytomegalovirus status with high specificity and sensitivity.

Remarks on this clone: Its matching antigen is unknown.

This table comes from immunoSEQ multiplex PCR, and its TCRdb copy is limited to in-frame clones, with some not included. The sample lists around 150,000 clones, over 85% occurring once. Germline CDR1 is SGHRS and CDR2 is YFSETQ. V lost 2 bases, J lost 11 bases, and 16 bases lay in between. This CDR3 spans 13 amino acids. Input material: PBMCs. V and J are TRBV5-1 and TRBJ1-1; TRBD1 is a possible D gene (5 bases). The TCR comes from a woman aged 18 to 35 in good health and CMV-seropositive. The CDR3 DNA is TGCGCCAGCAGCTTTCATCAGGGTGTTGGTGCTTTCTTT. Translating gives CASSFHQGVGAFF. The entire variable domain, with the rest obtained from reference TRBV5-1 and TRBJ1-1, is as follows: KAGVTQTPRYLIKTRGQQVTLSCSPISGHRSVSWYQQTPGQGLQFLFEYFSETQRNKGNFPGRFSGRQFSNSRSEMNVSTLELGDSALYLCASSFHQGVGAFFGQGTRLTVV.